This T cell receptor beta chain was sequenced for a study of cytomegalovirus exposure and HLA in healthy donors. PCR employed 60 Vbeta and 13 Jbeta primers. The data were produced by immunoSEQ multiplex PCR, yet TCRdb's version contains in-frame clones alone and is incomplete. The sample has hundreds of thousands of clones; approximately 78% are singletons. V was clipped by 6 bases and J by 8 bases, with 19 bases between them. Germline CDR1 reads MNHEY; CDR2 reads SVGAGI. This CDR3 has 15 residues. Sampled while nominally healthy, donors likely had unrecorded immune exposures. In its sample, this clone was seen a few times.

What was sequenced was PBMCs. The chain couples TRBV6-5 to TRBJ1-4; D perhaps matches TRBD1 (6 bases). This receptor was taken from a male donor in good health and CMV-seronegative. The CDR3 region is CASSSAGTGGEKLFF. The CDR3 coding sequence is TGTGCCAGCAGCTCAGCCGGGACGGGGGGCGAAAAACTGTTTTTT.